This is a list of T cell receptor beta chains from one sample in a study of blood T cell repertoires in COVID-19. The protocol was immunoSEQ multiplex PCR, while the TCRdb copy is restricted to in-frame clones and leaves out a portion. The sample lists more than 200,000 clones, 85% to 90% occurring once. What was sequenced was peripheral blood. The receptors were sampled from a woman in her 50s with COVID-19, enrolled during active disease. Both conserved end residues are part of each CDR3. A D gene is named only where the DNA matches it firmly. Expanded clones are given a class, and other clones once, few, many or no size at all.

CDR3nt: TGTGCCAGCAGTTACGCTGGACAGGACGTCTATGGCTACACCTTC
CDR3aa: CASSYAGQDVYGYTF
j_gene: TRBJ1-2
d_gene: TRBD1
v_gene: TRBV6-2/TRBV6-3
abundance: .

CDR3nt: TGTGCCAGCAGCAAGACTGAGTTTAATTCACCCCTCCACTTT
CDR3aa: CASSKTEFNSPLHF
j_gene: TRBJ1-6
d_gene: .
v_gene: TRBV11-3
abundance: .

CDR3nt: TGTGCCAGCAGCCAAGATCTTTCCGGGACAGGGGGCAGGAGCAATCAGCCCCAGCATTTT
CDR3aa: CASSQDLSGTGGRSNQPQHF
j_gene: TRBJ1-5
d_gene: TRBD1
v_gene: TRBV14
abundance: few

CDR3nt: TGCAGTGCATGGACGGGGGAGCGCTACACCTTC
CDR3aa: CSAWTGERYTF
j_gene: TRBJ1-2
d_gene: .
v_gene: TRBV20-1
abundance: .

CDR3nt: TGTGCCAGCAGATTCAACCGGGATCAGCCCCAGCATTTT
CDR3aa: CASRFNRDQPQHF
j_gene: TRBJ1-5
d_gene: .
v_gene: TRBV6-5
abundance: .

CDR3nt: TGCGCCAGCAGCTCTCCGACAGGGAACTATGGCTACACCTTC
CDR3aa: CASSSPTGNYGYTF
j_gene: TRBJ1-2
d_gene: TRBD1
v_gene: TRBV5-1
abundance: .

CDR3nt: TGCGCCAGCAGATTGCCAGAAGAGACCCAGTACTTC
CDR3aa: CASRLPEETQYF
j_gene: TRBJ2-5
d_gene: .
v_gene: TRBV5-1
abundance: .

CDR3nt: TGTGCCAGCAGCGTAGGACTAGCGGCAAGCACAGATACGCAGTATTTT
CDR3aa: CASSVGLAASTDTQYF
j_gene: TRBJ2-3
d_gene: TRBD2
v_gene: TRBV9
abundance: .

CDR3nt: TGTGCCAGTAGTATAGGAAAACCGGGACAGGGGGCTCGATGGAATCAGCCCCAGCATTTT
CDR3aa: CASSIGKPGQGARWNQPQHF
j_gene: TRBJ1-5
d_gene: TRBD1
v_gene: TRBV19
abundance: .

CDR3nt: TGTGCCAGCAGCAGTCTTCCCGGCTATGGCTACACCTTC
CDR3aa: CASSSLPGYGYTF
j_gene: TRBJ1-2
d_gene: .
v_gene: TRBV5-6
abundance: few

CDR3nt: TGCGCCAGCAGTGAGTGGGGCTGGGGTGAAGCTTTCTTT
CDR3aa: CASSEWGWGEAFF
j_gene: TRBJ1-1
d_gene: .
v_gene: TRBV10-1
abundance: .

CDR3nt: TGTGCCAGCAGCTCGGCGCGGGGGGGCGCGGAGACAGATACGCAGTATTTT
CDR3aa: CASSSARGGAETDTQYF
j_gene: TRBJ2-3
d_gene: TRBD2
v_gene: TRBV5-4
abundance: .

CDR3nt: TGTGCCAGCAGCCGTCCCGGGGGGCGCACCGGGGAGCTGTTTTTT
CDR3aa: CASSRPGGRTGELFF
j_gene: TRBJ2-2
d_gene: .
v_gene: TRBV5-4
abundance: .

CDR3nt: TGTGCCAGCAGAGGGGGGGCTCGGAATGAGCAGTTCTTC
CDR3aa: CASRGGARNEQFF
j_gene: TRBJ2-1
d_gene: .
v_gene: TRBV2
abundance: .

CDR3nt: TGTGCCAGCAGCTTGGTGAATGAGGTCGGCTATGGCTACACCTTC
CDR3aa: CASSLVNEVGYGYTF
j_gene: TRBJ1-2
d_gene: .
v_gene: TRBV5-6
abundance: .

CDR3nt: TGTGCCAGCAGCCCCGGACTAGCGGGGGGGCCGAGAGAGACCCAGTACTTC
CDR3aa: CASSPGLAGGPRETQYF
j_gene: TRBJ2-5
d_gene: TRBD2
v_gene: TRBV5-8
abundance: .

CDR3nt: TGTGCCAGCAGCTCAGCGGTAGCTGAGCAGTTCTTC
CDR3aa: CASSSAVAEQFF
j_gene: TRBJ2-1
d_gene: .
v_gene: TRBV25-1
abundance: .

CDR3nt: TGTGCCAGTACCCGGACAGGTACGTCCTACGAGCAGTACTTC
CDR3aa: CASTRTGTSYEQYF
j_gene: TRBJ2-7
d_gene: TRBD1
v_gene: TRBV19
abundance: few

CDR3nt: TGTGCCAGCAGCTTAGGCCAGTTCACTGAAGCTTTCTTT
CDR3aa: CASSLGQFTEAFF
j_gene: TRBJ1-1
d_gene: .
v_gene: TRBV7-2
abundance: .

CDR3nt: TGTGCCAGTGTGGGGGGGGAAAATGAAAAACTGTTTTTT
CDR3aa: CASVGGENEKLFF
j_gene: TRBJ1-4
d_gene: .
v_gene: TRBV2
abundance: once

CDR3nt: TGTGCCAGCAGCTTAGGAGATCTCTACGAGCAGTACTTC
CDR3aa: CASSLGDLYEQYF
j_gene: TRBJ2-7
d_gene: .
v_gene: TRBV7-9
abundance: .

CDR3nt: TGTGCCAGCAGCCCAGCGGGGGTTTACAATGAGCAGTTCTTC
CDR3aa: CASSPAGVYNEQFF
j_gene: TRBJ2-1
d_gene: TRBD2
v_gene: TRBV3-1/TRBV3-2
abundance: .

CDR3nt: TGTGCTAGTGGTTTCACAGGGACAGGGAGCAATGGCTACACCTTC
CDR3aa: CASGFTGTGSNGYTF
j_gene: TRBJ1-2
d_gene: TRBD1
v_gene: TRBV12-5
abundance: .

CDR3nt: TGTGCCAGCAGTTCCCTACAGGGATATAACCAGCCCCAGCATTTT
CDR3aa: CASSSLQGYNQPQHF
j_gene: TRBJ1-5
d_gene: .
v_gene: TRBV6-2/TRBV6-3
abundance: .

CDR3nt: TGTGCCAGCAGCTGGAGAGGACAGGGAGATGGGAACACCGGGGAGCTGTTTTTT
CDR3aa: CASSWRGQGDGNTGELFF
j_gene: TRBJ2-2
d_gene: TRBD1
v_gene: TRBV27
abundance: .

CDR3nt: TGCGCCAGCAGCTCCGGACAGGGCTTGGACGAGCAGTACTTC
CDR3aa: CASSSGQGLDEQYF
j_gene: TRBJ2-7
d_gene: TRBD1
v_gene: TRBV5-1
abundance: .

CDR3nt: TGTGCCAGCAGCACCCCAGGGTACGAGCAGTTCTTC
CDR3aa: CASSTPGYEQFF
j_gene: TRBJ2-1
d_gene: .
v_gene: TRBV7-6
abundance: .

CDR3nt: TGTGCCAGCAGGGCCCCAGGTTGGGCAGATACGCAGTATTTT
CDR3aa: CASRAPGWADTQYF
j_gene: TRBJ2-3
d_gene: .
v_gene: TRBV19
abundance: .

CDR3nt: TGTGCCAGCACTCCTATTGGGAGCCAGCCCCAGCATTTT
CDR3aa: CASTPIGSQPQHF
j_gene: TRBJ1-5
d_gene: .
v_gene: TRBV28
abundance: .

CDR3nt: TGTGCCAGCAGCCGGGCGAACACCGGGGAGCTGTTTTTT
CDR3aa: CASSRANTGELFF
j_gene: TRBJ2-2
d_gene: .
v_gene: TRBV13
abundance: .

CDR3nt: TGTGCCAGTAGCCCCGGGACAGGGGGTACGTACGAGCAGTACTTC
CDR3aa: CASSPGTGGTYEQYF
j_gene: TRBJ2-7
d_gene: TRBD1
v_gene: TRBV19
abundance: once

CDR3nt: TGTGCCAGCAGCGGGACAGTTTACTATGGCTACACCTTC
CDR3aa: CASSGTVYYGYTF
j_gene: TRBJ1-2
d_gene: TRBD1
v_gene: TRBV12-3/TRBV12-4
abundance: .

CDR3nt: TGCAGCGTGACAGGGGAGGATAGCAATCAGCCCCAGCATTTT
CDR3aa: CSVTGEDSNQPQHF
j_gene: TRBJ1-5
d_gene: TRBD1
v_gene: TRBV29-1
abundance: .

CDR3nt: TGTGCCAGCAGCCCGGTCAGTTGGGGGGGCAGCGAGCAGTACTTC
CDR3aa: CASSPVSWGGSEQYF
j_gene: TRBJ2-7
d_gene: .
v_gene: TRBV7-2
abundance: .

CDR3nt: TGTGCCAGCAGCCAATTTCAGGAGGGCGACAGGGCTGATGAAAAACTGTTTTTT
CDR3aa: CASSQFQEGDRADEKLFF
j_gene: TRBJ1-4
d_gene: TRBD1
v_gene: TRBV3-1/TRBV3-2
abundance: .

CDR3nt: TGTGCCAGCAGCTATGGGACACAGAACACTGAAGCTTTCTTT
CDR3aa: CASSYGTQNTEAFF
j_gene: TRBJ1-1
d_gene: .
v_gene: TRBV7-2
abundance: .

CDR3nt: TGCGCCAGCAGCTTGGCCGAGTCCGCAGATACGCAGTATTTT
CDR3aa: CASSLAESADTQYF
j_gene: TRBJ2-3
d_gene: .
v_gene: TRBV5-1
abundance: .

CDR3nt: TGCGCCAGCAGCCATGCACAGGGGAACTACGAGCAGTACTTC
CDR3aa: CASSHAQGNYEQYF
j_gene: TRBJ2-7
d_gene: TRBD1
v_gene: TRBV4-3
abundance: .

CDR3nt: TGTGCCAGCAGCTTGGGGGGTCCCGGGACAGGGAATGAGCAGTTCTTC
CDR3aa: CASSLGGPGTGNEQFF
j_gene: TRBJ2-1
d_gene: TRBD1
v_gene: TRBV5-6
abundance: .

CDR3nt: TGTGCCAGCAGCCCCGGGACTAGCGGGGGGGTACAAGAGACCCAGTACTTC
CDR3aa: CASSPGTSGGVQETQYF
j_gene: TRBJ2-5
d_gene: TRBD2
v_gene: TRBV7-2
abundance: once